This TCR beta chain was obtained from a study of graft-versus-host responses after intestinal transplantation. Whole-study results and caveats: Early after transplant, HvG declines were associated with peak levels of circulating GvH clones.

Investigators treated the graft tissue so that it released intraepithelial and lamina propria lymphocytes. TCRdb keeps only in-frame clones here, not all; method: immunoSEQ multiplex PCR. The profile shows under 15,000 clones, approximately 80% of them singletons. About this clone itself: Its antigen is unidentified.

The CDR3 extends over 16 amino acids. With 2 bases clipped from V and 3 bases from J, the junction kept 9 bases outside the gene matches. Germline assignment: CDR1 MNHEY and CDR2 SVGAGI. The chain is built from TRBV6-5 and TRBJ1-1; TRBD1 matches at 7 bases. The sequencing used ileum tissue, collected roughly 27 days after intestinal transplant. This receptor was obtained from a human patient who received an intestinal transplant, so some T cells may come from the graft donor. CDR3: CASSYGPGQTYTEAFF. The CDR3 nucleotides read TGTGCCAGCAGTTACGGGCCGGGACAGACCTACACTGAAGCTTTCTTT.